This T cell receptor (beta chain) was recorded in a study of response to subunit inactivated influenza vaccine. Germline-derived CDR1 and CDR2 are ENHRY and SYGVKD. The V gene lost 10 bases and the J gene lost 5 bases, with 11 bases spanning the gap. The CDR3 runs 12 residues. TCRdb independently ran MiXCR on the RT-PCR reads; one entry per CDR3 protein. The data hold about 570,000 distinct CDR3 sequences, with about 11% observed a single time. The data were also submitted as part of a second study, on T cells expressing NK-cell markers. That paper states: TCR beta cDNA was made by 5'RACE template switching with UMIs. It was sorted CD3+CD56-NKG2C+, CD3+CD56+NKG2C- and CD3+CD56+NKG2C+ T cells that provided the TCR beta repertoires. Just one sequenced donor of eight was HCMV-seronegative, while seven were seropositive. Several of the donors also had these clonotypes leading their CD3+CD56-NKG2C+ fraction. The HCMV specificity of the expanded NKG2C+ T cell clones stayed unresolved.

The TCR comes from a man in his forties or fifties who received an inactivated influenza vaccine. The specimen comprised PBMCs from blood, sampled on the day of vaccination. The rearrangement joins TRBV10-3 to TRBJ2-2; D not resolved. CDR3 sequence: CATSSATGELFF. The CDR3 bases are TGTGCCACCTCGAGTGCGACCGGGGAGCTGTTTTTT.